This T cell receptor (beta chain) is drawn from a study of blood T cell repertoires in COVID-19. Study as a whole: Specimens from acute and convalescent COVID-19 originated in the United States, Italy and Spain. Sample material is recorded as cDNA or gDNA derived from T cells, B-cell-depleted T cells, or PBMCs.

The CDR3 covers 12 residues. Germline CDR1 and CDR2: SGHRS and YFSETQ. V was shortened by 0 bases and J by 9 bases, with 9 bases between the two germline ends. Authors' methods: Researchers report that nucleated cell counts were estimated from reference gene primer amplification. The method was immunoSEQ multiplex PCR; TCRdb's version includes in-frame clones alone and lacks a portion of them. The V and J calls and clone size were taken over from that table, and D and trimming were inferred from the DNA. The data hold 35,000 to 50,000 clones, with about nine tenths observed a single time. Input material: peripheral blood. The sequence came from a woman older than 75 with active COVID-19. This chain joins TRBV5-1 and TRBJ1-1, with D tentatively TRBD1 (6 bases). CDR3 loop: CASSLEQGQAFF. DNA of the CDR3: TGCGCCAGCAGCTTGGAACAGGGACAAGCTTTCTTT.